The 14 T cell receptor beta chains below all came from one sample that was sequenced in a study of blood T cells in healthy people across ages. Primers used in a second PCR of roughly 6 to 11 cycles were a sample-barcoded 5' primer and a J-beta primer mix. TCRdb re-called the 5' RACE reads with MiXCR, one entry per CDR3 protein. The repertoire holds fewer than 600,000 distinct CDR3 sequences, with roughly a quarter as singletons. These same records also appear under a second study, on T cells of mothers and their children.

The sequenced sample was blood. The receptors were sampled from a boy aged 2 to 9 in good health.

This clonotype appeared many times. The CDR3 DNA reads as TGTGCCACCAGCAGAGCCGTGGGCTCTGGAAACACCATATATTTT. Translated: CATSRAVGSGNTIYF. The rearrangement uses TRBV15 and TRBJ1-3; D unresolved. The germline CDR1 and CDR2 sequences are LNHNV and YYDKDF (reference sequence). The CDR3 runs 15 residues. V was clipped by 1 base and J by 0 bases, with 7 bases between them.

V gene TRBV5-1 combines with J gene TRBJ2-5; D is perhaps TRBD2 (5 bases). The germline V and J ends were trimmed by 3 bases and 0 bases, with 12 bases remaining between them. Germline CDR1 reads SGHRS; CDR2 reads YFSETQ. There are 15 residues in the CDR3. This CDR3 is CASSSILGHQETQYF. CDR3 DNA: TGCGCCAGCAGCTCCATACTAGGCCACCAAGAGACCCAGTACTTC.

This clonotype showed up just a few times. This sequence joins TRBV7-9 and TRBJ2-1, with 9 nucleotides matching TRBD1. The J call may be mistaken, given a closer DNA end match to TRBJ2-5. Germline CDR1 reads SEHNR; CDR2 reads FQNEAQ (reference sequence). This CDR3 has 16 residues. The CDR3 DNA is TGTGCCAGCAGCGTCCTAACCGGACAGGGGCAAGAGACCCAGTACTTC. This gives the protein CASSVLTGQGQETQYF.

This clonotype was recorded a few times. The chain has TRBV20-1 and TRBJ1-2; a possible D gene is TRBD1 (6 bases). Germline-derived CDR1 and CDR2 are DFQATT and SNEGSKA (reference sequence). Trimming removed 3 bases at V and 10 bases at J, with 21 bases between. The CDR3 totals 14 residues. CDR3 amino acids: CSASPRGGPNLYTF. For the CDR3, the DNA is TGCAGTGCTAGTCCCCGTGGGGGGCCTAATCTCTACACCTTC.

J is TRBJ2-2 and V is TRBV5-1; a weak D match, TRBD1 (6 bases). Germline assignment: CDR1 SGHRS and CDR2 YFSETQ. The CDR3 is made up of 14 amino acids. Trimming shortened V by 2 bases and J by 8 bases, and 13 bases separated the two germline ends. The DNA for the CDR3 is TGCGCCAGCAGCTTAAGGGGGACCGAGGGGGAGCTGTTTTTT. Its translation: CASSLRGTEGELFF.

This chain connects TRBV10-3 to TRBJ2-5; 7 positions match TRBD2. The closer fit of TRBJ2-7 to the DNA end suggests the J call may be wrong. CDR3 size: 16 residues. Germline V gene lookup returns CDR1 ENHRY and CDR2 SYGVKD. CDR3 loop: CATFPGVGAGKDEQYF. The DNA of the CDR3 is TGTGCCACCTTTCCTGGGGTGGGAGCGGGGAAGGACGAGCAGTACTTC.

The rearrangement joins TRBV7-8 to TRBJ1-1; D possibly corresponds to TRBD1 (5 bases). The germline V gene has CDR1 SGHVS and CDR2 FQNEAQ. The CDR3 is 15 residues long. Trimming removed 5 bases at V and 2 bases at J, with 15 bases between. The CDR3 is CASSPPRGGNTEAFF. The CDR3, as DNA: TGTGCCAGCAGCCCCCCCCGGGGGGGAAACACTGAAGCTTTCTTT.

This rearrangement joins TRBV4-3 to TRBJ2-5, with D possibly matching TRBD2 (5 bases). The DNA end is more similar to TRBJ2-1, so the J call may be wrong. CDR3 length: 20 amino acids. Germline lookup yields CDR1 LGHNA and CDR2 YSLEER. The CDR3 DNA follows: TGCGCCAGCAGCCAAGAAAATCCGCGCTTGGTGGGAGTGGGTCCCAATGAGCAGTTCTTC. Protein product: CASSQENPRLVGVGPNEQFF.

The V and J genes are TRBV27 and TRBJ2-2; TRBD2 matches at 7 bases. With V trimmed by 2 bases and J by 7 bases, 4 bases remained unmatched. The CDR3 spans 14 residues. Germline loops: CDR1 MNHEY, CDR2 SMNVEV (reference sequence). In DNA, the CDR3 is TGTGCCAGCAGTTTAGTCGGGAGGATCGGGGAGCTGTTTTTT. It is translated as CASSLVGRIGELFF.

The table lists this clonotype with a few counts. CDR3 in DNA: TGTGCCAGCTCACCACAGTCGGAGATTGGCCGGGAGCAGTTCTTC. Translating it yields CASSPQSEIGREQFF. The chain couples TRBV18 to TRBJ2-1, with D uncertain. Germline loops: CDR1 KGHSH, CDR2 LQKENI. V was clipped by 1 base and J by 10 bases, with 17 bases between them. This CDR3 is built from 15 residues. The variable domain in full, completed from reference TRBV18 and TRBJ2-1, reads NAGVMQNPRHLVRRRGQEARLRCSPMKGHSHVYWYRQLPEEGLKFMVYLQKENIIDESGMPKERFSAEFPKEGPSILRIQQVVRGDSAAYFCASSPQSEIGREQFFGPGTRLTVL.

The chain couples TRBV12-3 or TRBV12-4 to TRBJ2-2; D might be TRBD2 (6 bases). The V gene lost 8 bases and the J gene lost 3 bases, with 13 bases spanning the gap. This CDR3 is built from 14 residues. CDR3 sequence: CASGSGGDTGELFF. The CDR3 DNA reads TGTGCCAGCGGTTCTGGAGGGGACACCGGGGAGCTGTTTTTT.

This rearrangement joins TRBV4-3 to TRBJ1-1, with 7 bases that match TRBD1. This CDR3 comprises 17 residues. Per germline, CDR1 LGHNA and CDR2 YSLEER. Trimming removed 3 bases from V and 0 bases from J; junction bases left unmatched: 10. The CDR3, as DNA: TGCGCCAGCAGCCAGGCCGGGACAGACTACATGAACACTGAAGCTTTCTTT. It encodes CASSQAGTDYMNTEAFF.

This clonotype was counted only a few times. The chain carries TRBV7-9 and TRBJ2-1, with D perhaps matching TRBD1 (5 bases). V was trimmed by 7 bases and J by 5 bases, leaving 15 bases between them. The germline V gene encodes CDR1 SEHNR and CDR2 FQNEAQ (reference sequence). The CDR3 length is 14 residues. CDR3: CASTSVGVDNEQFF. CDR3 DNA: TGTGCCAGCACTTCCGTAGGGGTCGACAATGAGCAGTTCTTC.

The CDR3 bases are TGTGCCACCAGCAGAACCAGAGTCGAGGGAGAGACCCAGTACTTC. Protein product: CATSRTRVEGETQYF. The rearrangement joins TRBV15 to TRBJ2-5; maybe TRBD2 (5 bases). CDR3 length: 15 amino acids. Germline CDR1 is LNHNV and CDR2 is YYDKDF (reference sequence). V lost 2 bases and J lost 4, with 14 bases in between.